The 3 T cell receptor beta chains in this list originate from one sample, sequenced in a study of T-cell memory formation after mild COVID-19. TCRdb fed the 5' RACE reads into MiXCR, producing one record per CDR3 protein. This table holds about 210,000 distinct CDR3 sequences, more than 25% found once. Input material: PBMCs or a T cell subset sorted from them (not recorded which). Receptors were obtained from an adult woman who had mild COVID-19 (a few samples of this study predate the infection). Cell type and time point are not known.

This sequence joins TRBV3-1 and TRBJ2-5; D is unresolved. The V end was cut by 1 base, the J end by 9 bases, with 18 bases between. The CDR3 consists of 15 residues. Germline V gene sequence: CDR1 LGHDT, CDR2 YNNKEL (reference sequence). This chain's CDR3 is CASSQGRGARMAQYF. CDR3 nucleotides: TGTGCCAGCAGCCAAGGCCGAGGAGCCCGCATGGCCCAGTACTTC.

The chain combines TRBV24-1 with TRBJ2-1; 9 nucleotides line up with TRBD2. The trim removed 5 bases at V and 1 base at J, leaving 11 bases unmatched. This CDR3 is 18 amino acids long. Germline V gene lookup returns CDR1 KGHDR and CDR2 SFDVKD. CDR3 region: CATSGLADSGVSYNEQFF. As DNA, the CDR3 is TGTGCCACCAGTGGACTAGCGGACTCAGGAGTATCCTACAATGAGCAGTTCTTC.

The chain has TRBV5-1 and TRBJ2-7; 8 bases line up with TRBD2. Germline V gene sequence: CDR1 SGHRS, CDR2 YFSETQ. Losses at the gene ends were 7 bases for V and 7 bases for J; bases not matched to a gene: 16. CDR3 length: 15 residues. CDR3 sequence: CASRGLAGDLREQYF. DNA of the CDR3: TGCGCCAGCCGAGGACTAGCCGGAGATCTACGAGAGCAGTACTTC.